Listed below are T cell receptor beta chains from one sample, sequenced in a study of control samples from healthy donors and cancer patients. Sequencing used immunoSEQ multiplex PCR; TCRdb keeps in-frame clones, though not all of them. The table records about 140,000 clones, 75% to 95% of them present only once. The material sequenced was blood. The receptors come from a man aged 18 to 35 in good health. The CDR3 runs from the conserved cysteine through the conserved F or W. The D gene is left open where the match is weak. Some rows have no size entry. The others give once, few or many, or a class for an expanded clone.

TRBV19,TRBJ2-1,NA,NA,CASSITGLVGVNEQFF,TGTGCCAGTAGTATAACTGGGCTAGTCGGTGTCAATGAGCAGTTCTTC
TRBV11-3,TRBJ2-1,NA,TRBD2,CASRQRGGANEQFF,TGTGCCAGCAGGCAGCGGGGGGGTGCAAATGAGCAGTTCTTC
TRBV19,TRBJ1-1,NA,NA,CASSIGGANTEAFF,TGTGCCAGTAGTATAGGCGGGGCGAACACTGAAGCTTTCTTT
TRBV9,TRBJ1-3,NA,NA,CASSVSSSGNTIYF,TGTGCCAGCAGCGTATCTAGCTCTGGAAACACCATATATTTT
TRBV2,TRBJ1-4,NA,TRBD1,CASSEATFRDRVGETNEKLFF,TGTGCCAGCAGTGAAGCGACCTTCCGGGACAGGGTAGGCGAAACTAATGAAAAACTGTTTTTT
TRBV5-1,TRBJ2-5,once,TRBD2,CASSSLAGVAQLETQYF,TGCGCCAGCAGCTCCCTAGCGGGGGTGGCCCAGTTGGAGACCCAGTACTTC
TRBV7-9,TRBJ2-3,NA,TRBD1,CASSPGQGARADTQYF,TGTGCCAGCAGCCCCGGACAGGGGGCGCGGGCAGATACGCAGTATTTT
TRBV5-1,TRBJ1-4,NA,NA,CASSSSREWGEKLFF,TGCGCCAGCAGCTCATCCAGGGAGTGGGGTGAAAAACTGTTTTTT
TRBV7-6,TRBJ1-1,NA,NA,CASSLDPRGGIWNTEAFF,TGTGCCAGCAGCTTAGATCCCAGAGGAGGGATTTGGAACACTGAAGCTTTCTTT
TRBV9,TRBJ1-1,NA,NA,CASSVGWGTNTEAFF,TGTGCCAGCAGCGTAGGCTGGGGGACGAACACTGAAGCTTTCTTT
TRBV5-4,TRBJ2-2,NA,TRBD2,CASSLLSGGRDGELFF,TGTGCCAGCAGCCTACTAAGCGGGGGGAGGGACGGGGAGCTGTTTTTT
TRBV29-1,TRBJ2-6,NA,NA,CSVVPTDSNVLTF,TGCAGCGTTGTTCCGACAGATAGCAACGTCCTGACTTTC
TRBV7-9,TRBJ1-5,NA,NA,CASSPGSSNQPQHF,TGTGCCAGCAGCCCCGGGTCTAGCAATCAGCCCCAGCATTTT
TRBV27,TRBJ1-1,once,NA,CASRMKGYMNTEAFF,TGTGCCAGCAGAATGAAGGGCTACATGAACACTGAAGCTTTCTTT
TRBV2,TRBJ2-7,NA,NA,CASSDGGVSSYEQYF,TGTGCCAGCAGTGATGGGGGCGTAAGCTCCTACGAGCAGTACTTC
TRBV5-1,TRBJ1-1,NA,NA,CASSLGQGPMNTEAFF,TGCGCCAGCAGCTTGGGGCAGGGACCCATGAACACTGAAGCTTTCTTT
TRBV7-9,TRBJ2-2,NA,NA,CASSWGSEILTGELFF,TGTGCCAGCAGCTGGGGGTCGGAAATACTCACCGGGGAGCTGTTTTTT
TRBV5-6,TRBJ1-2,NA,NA,CASSLWGAGGYTF,TGTGCCAGCAGCCTTTGGGGGGCGGGAGGCTACACCTTC
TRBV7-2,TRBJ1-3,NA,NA,CASSLPGPGNTIYF,TGTGCCAGCAGCTTACCAGGGCCTGGAAACACCATATATTTT
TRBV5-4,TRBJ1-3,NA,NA,CASSLDKLPSGNTIYF,TGTGCCAGCAGCTTGGACAAATTGCCCTCTGGAAACACCATATATTTT
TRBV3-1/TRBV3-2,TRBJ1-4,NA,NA,CASSYGTAEKLFF,TGTGCCAGCAGTTATGGGACGGCTGAAAAACTGTTTTTT
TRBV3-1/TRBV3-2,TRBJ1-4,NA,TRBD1,CASSLAGQANEKLFF,TGTGCCAGCAGCCTCGCGGGACAGGCTAATGAAAAACTGTTTTTT
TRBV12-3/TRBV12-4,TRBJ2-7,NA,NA,CASRQKSEQYF,TGTGCCAGCAGGCAAAAATCCGAGCAGTACTTC
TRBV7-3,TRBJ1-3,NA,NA,CASSLDSRAGNTIYF,TGTGCCAGCAGCTTGGACAGTCGGGCTGGAAACACCATATATTTT
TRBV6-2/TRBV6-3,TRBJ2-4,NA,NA,CASSYDGGTKNIQYF,TGTGCCAGCAGTTACGATGGGGGAACCAAAAACATTCAGTACTTC
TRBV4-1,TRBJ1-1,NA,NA,CASSQEWGGRIAEAFF,TGCGCCAGCAGCCAAGAATGGGGGGGGAGGATCGCTGAAGCTTTCTTT
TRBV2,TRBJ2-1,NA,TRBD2,CASSPNLAGVTPRVFF,TGTGCCAGCAGTCCCAATTTAGCGGGGGTCACCCCCAGAGTGTTCTTC
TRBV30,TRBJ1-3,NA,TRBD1,CAWDRVVGNTIYF,TGTGCCTGGGACAGGGTTGTAGGAAACACCATATATTTT
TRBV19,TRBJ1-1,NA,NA,CASTVVPNTEAFF,TGTGCCAGTACCGTGGTCCCGAACACTGAAGCTTTCTTT
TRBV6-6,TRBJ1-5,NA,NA,CASMSGSNQPQHF,TGTGCCAGCATGTCAGGGAGCAATCAGCCCCAGCATTTT
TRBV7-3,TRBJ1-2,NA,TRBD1,CASSRQTGDNYGYTF,TGTGCCAGCAGCCGCCAGACAGGGGATAACTATGGCTACACCTTC
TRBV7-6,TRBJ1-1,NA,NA,CASSPMGLNTEAFF,TGTGCCAGCAGCCCAATGGGGCTTAACACTGAAGCTTTCTTT
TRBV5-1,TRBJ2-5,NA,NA,CASSLYLPGGRSGETQYF,TGCGCCAGCAGCCTCTATCTGCCCGGGGGGCGGTCAGGAGAGACCCAGTACTTC
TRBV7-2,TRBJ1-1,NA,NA,CASNPAGVRNTEAFF,TGTGCCAGCAACCCGGCAGGGGTTAGAAACACTGAAGCTTTCTTT
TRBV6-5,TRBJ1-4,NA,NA,CASSYSEGEKLFF,TGTGCCAGCAGTTACAGCGAGGGAGAAAAACTGTTTTTT
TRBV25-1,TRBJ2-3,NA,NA,CASSGDFSTDTQYF,TGTGCCAGCAGCGGGGACTTTAGCACAGATACGCAGTATTTT
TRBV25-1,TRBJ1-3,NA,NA,CASSDARSSGNTIYF,TGTGCCAGCAGTGATGCCAGATCCTCTGGAAACACCATATATTTT
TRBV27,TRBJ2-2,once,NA,CASSLRQLNTGELFF,TGTGCCAGCAGTTTAAGACAGCTAAACACCGGGGAGCTGTTTTTT
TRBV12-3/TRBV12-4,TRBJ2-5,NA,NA,CASSFQETQYF,TGTGCCAGCAGTTTCCAAGAGACCCAGTACTTC
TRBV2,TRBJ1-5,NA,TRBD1,CASRAQGVGNQPQHF,TGTGCCAGCAGAGCACAGGGGGTGGGCAATCAGCCCCAGCATTTT
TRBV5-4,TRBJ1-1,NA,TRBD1,CASSPQTGGNTEAFF,TGTGCCAGCAGCCCACAGACAGGGGGGAACACTGAAGCTTTCTTT